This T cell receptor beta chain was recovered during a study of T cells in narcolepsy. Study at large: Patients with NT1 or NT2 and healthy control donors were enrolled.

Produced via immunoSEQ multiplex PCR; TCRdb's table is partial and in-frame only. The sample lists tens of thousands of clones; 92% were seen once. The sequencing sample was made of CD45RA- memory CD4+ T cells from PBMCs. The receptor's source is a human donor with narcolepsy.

The CDR3 nucleotides are TGCGCCAGCAGCTTGGCCGGGACAGGGCTGGGCGAGCAGTACTTC. It is translated as CASSLAGTGLGEQYF. The rearrangement links TRBV5-1 to TRBJ2-7, with TRBD1 matching over 9 bases. Per the germline V gene, CDR1 is SGHRS and CDR2 is YFSETQ. This CDR3 region has 15 residues. V shed 0 bases and J 6 bases; nucleotides not matched to a gene: 7.